A single TCR beta chain is shown here with its context. Its antigen is unidentified. The data originate from a study of PD-1 blockade in classical Hodgkin lymphoma. The study's findings and limits: In CD4+ cells, TCR diversity went up significantly by C4D1, but in CD8+ cells it did not.

The time point is: cycle 4 day 1 (C4D1), after around six weeks of nivolumab. Following autologous stem cell transplantation, relapse occurred in every patient, and exposure to brentuximab vedotin varied. Classification of best responses gave complete response, partial response or progressive disease. This CDR3 is 15 amino acids long. The germline gives CDR1 MNHEY, CDR2 SVGAGI. V trimming: 3 bases; J trimming: 4 bases; junction bases outside the gene matches: 4. TCRdb keeps only in-frame clones here, not all; method: immunoSEQ multiplex PCR. In the table there are roughly 100,000 clones, around 78% of which are singletons.

This rearrangement joins TRBV6-5 to TRBJ2-2; 8 bases are a match to TRBD2. Source: peripheral blood mononuclear cells (PBMCs), taken before the fourth cycle of nivolumab. The receptor's source is a human donor with classical Hodgkin lymphoma. CDR3: CASSYYRGGTGELFF. CDR3 nucleotide sequence: TGTGCCAGCAGTTATTACCGGGGGGGCACCGGGGAGCTGTTTTTT.